This record looks at one T cell receptor (beta chain) sequence and its context. This sample is part of a study of STAT5B mutations in CD4+ large granular lymphocyte leukemia. Here immunoSEQ multiplex PCR was the method, and the copy in TCRdb shows in-frame clones only, minus some. The table records 35,000 to 45,000 clones, 86% of them present only once. Trimming took 4 bases from V and 0 from J; bases not matched to a gene: 6. CDR1 and CDR2 from the germline V gene are LGHNA and YNFKEQ. The CDR3 consists of 17 residues. The sequencing input was CD4+ T cells from blood buffy coats. This chain uses TRBV4-2 with TRBJ2-3; 11 bases align to TRBD2. The source is a human donor in good health. CDR3 nucleotides: TGTGCCAGCAGCCCCTTGGGACTAGCGGCTAGCACAGATACGCAGTATTTT. It yields the protein CASSPLGLAASTDTQYF.